These 4 T cell receptor beta chains came from one sample sequenced in a study of shared T cell receptors in the human thymus. Libraries were prepared by immunoSEQ multiplex PCR; TCRdb keeps only in-frame clonotypes and omits some of them. Among over 650,000 clones listed, 70% to 90% were seen once. The sample was also reused in another study, on human thymus T cells.

Sequencing input: thymocytes. These receptors were taken from a boy under three years old with a congenital heart defect.

The genes are TRBV7-9 and TRBJ2-3; a possible D gene is TRBD1 (6 bases). Per the germline V gene, CDR1 is SEHNR and CDR2 is FQNEAQ (reference sequence). V lost 6 bases to trimming and J lost 2 bases, with 15 bases between them. This CDR3 region has 15 residues. CDR3 protein: CASRVRQEDTDTQYF. The CDR3, as DNA: TGTGCCAGCAGGGTTCGACAGGAAGACACAGATACGCAGTATTTT.

The gene calls are TRBV7-9 and TRBJ2-7, with D perhaps TRBD2 (5 bases). CDR3 length: 14 amino acids. Germline lookup yields CDR1 SEHNR and CDR2 FQNEAQ (reference sequence). Trimming took 5 bases from V and 4 from J, leaving 15 bases between them. CDR3 bases: TGTGCCAGCAGCAAAAGCGGACGTTCTTACGAGCAGTACTTC. It yields the protein CASSKSGRSYEQYF.

V usage is TRBV20-1 and J usage is TRBJ2-1; tentatively, D is TRBD2 (6 bases). Per germline, CDR1 DFQATT and CDR2 SNEGSKA (reference sequence). CDR3 size: 11 residues. The ends were cut back, 5 bases at V and 15 bases at J, with 17 bases in the middle. CDR3 DNA sequence: TGCAGTGCTTCATCCGGGACTGGTAGGTTCTTC. It yields the protein CSASSGTGRFF.

The V and J genes are TRBV5-6 and TRBJ2-3; D possibly corresponds to TRBD2 (6 bases). This CDR3 spans 16 amino acids. The germline gives CDR1 SGHDT, CDR2 YYEEEE. V was pared by 2 bases and J by 5 bases, with 18 bases between. CDR3 loop: CASSLSIAPGGDTQYF. As DNA, the CDR3 is TGTGCCAGCAGCTTATCGATAGCGCCCGGGGGAGATACGCAGTATTTT.